Each of the 9 T cell receptor beta chains below was sequenced from the same sample in a study of T cell responses to AZD1222 COVID-19 vaccine. TCRdb's copy holds only in-frame clones and misses some; the assay was immunoSEQ multiplex PCR. The data contain 150,000 or so clones, about 90% of them seen just once; the ten biggest clones take up 1.5% to 2%. The sequences come from peripheral blood, collected on day 0 of AZD1222 vaccination. Receptors originate from an adult in good health.

The genes are TRBV7-2 and TRBJ1-3, with TRBD1 matching over 7 bases. CDR1 is SGHTA, CDR2 FQGNSA, per germline. The CDR3 runs to 16 residues. The junction had 2 bases not matched to a gene; V was cut back by 0 bases and J by 0 bases. CDR3 sequence (DNA): TGTGCCAGCAGCTTAGCCGGGGACAGCTCTGGAAACACCATATATTTT. It is translated as CASSLAGDSSGNTIYF.

In DNA, the CDR3 is TGTGCCAGCAGCCCGAATAGCAGGGAACTTAGCACCGGGGAGCTGTTTTTT. It is translated as CASSPNSRELSTGELFF. The V and J genes are TRBV14 and TRBJ2-2, with D possibly matching TRBD1 (5 bases). Germline V lookup: CDR1 SGHDN, CDR2 FVKESK. Trimming took off 4 bases at V and 4 bases at J, with 19 bases between the two ends. The CDR3 extends over 17 amino acids. Drawing the rest from reference TRBV14 and TRBJ2-2, the complete variable domain is EAGVTQFPSHSVIEKGQTVTLRCDPISGHDNLYWYRRVMGKEIKFLLHFVKESKQDESGMPNNRFLAERTGGTYSTLKVQPAELEDSGVYFCASSPNSRELSTGELFFGEGSRLTVL.

The chain recombines TRBV2 with TRBJ2-2; D unresolved. Germline V lookup: CDR1 SNHLY, CDR2 FYNNEI. The CDR3 is made up of 16 amino acids. V was clipped by 1 base and J by 2 bases, with 11 bases between them. CDR3 sequence: CASSEGWHLNTGELFF. The CDR3 nucleotides read TGTGCCAGCAGTGAAGGGTGGCACCTTAACACCGGGGAGCTGTTTTTT.

This clone was observed once. V is TRBV19 and J is TRBJ2-7; D gene uncertain. CDR1 and CDR2 (germline): LNHDA, SQIVND (reference sequence). CDR3 length equals 12 residues. V was clipped by 6 bases and J by 4 bases, with 10 bases between them. CDR3 loop: CASRGNSYEQYF. For the CDR3, the DNA is TGTGCCAGTAGGGGGAACTCGTACGAGCAGTACTTC.

The chain is built from TRBV11-3 and TRBJ2-3; D ambiguous. Trimming took 4 bases from V and 2 from J, leaving 7 bases between them. CDR3 length equals 13 residues. The germline V gene has CDR1 SGHNT and CDR2 YENEEA. CDR3 loop: CASSSRPTDTQYF. The CDR3 DNA reads as TGTGCCAGCAGCTCCCGGCCCACAGATACGCAGTATTTT.

The J gene is TRBJ2-6, the V gene TRBV10-3; D remains unclear. Per the germline V gene, CDR1 is ENHRY and CDR2 is SYGVKD. The ends were cut back, 0 bases at V and 0 bases at J, with 3 bases in the middle. This CDR3 is 15 amino acids long. CDR3 bases: TGTGCCATCAGTGAGTCGGGCTCTGGGGCCAACGTCCTGACTTTC. This encodes CAISESGSGANVLTF.

The V call is TRBV10-3, the J call TRBJ1-3; D uncertain. This CDR3 has 16 residues. Trimming left V 6 bases short and J 0 bases short, with 15 bases between. Per germline, CDR1 ENHRY and CDR2 SYGVKD. CDR3 bases: TGTGCCATCAGGGAAACCTCACTCCACTCTGGAAACACCATATATTTT. This codes for CAIRETSLHSGNTIYF.

The chain couples TRBV18 to TRBJ1-4; D ambiguous. Germline CDR1 is KGHSH and CDR2 is LQKENI. Trimming pared 1 base from V and 3 bases from J, leaving 9 bases between. The CDR3 has 15 amino acids. The CDR3 reads CASSPLIGANEKLFF. The DNA of the CDR3 is TGTGCCAGCTCACCACTAATAGGAGCTAATGAAAAACTGTTTTTT.

The V gene is TRBV4-2, the J gene TRBJ2-2; 7 bases match TRBD1. V trimming: 1 base; J trimming: 4 bases; junction bases outside the gene matches: 3. Germline V lookup: CDR1 LGHNA, CDR2 YNFKEQ. The CDR3 spans 15 residues. This chain's CDR3 is CASSQVSGGTGELFF. The CDR3, as DNA: TGTGCCAGCAGCCAAGTCTCAGGGGGCACCGGGGAGCTGTTTTTT.